What follows are 32 T cell receptor beta chains derived from one specimen sequenced in a study of blood T cell repertoires in COVID-19. Measured with immunoSEQ multiplex PCR; TCRdb has only the in-frame clones, and not every one. The sample comprises about 130,000 clones, 55% to 75% of which are singletons, and 1.9% rests with the top ten. Sequencing was carried out using peripheral blood. These receptors all stem from a woman aged 70-85 years with acute or convalescent COVID-19.

The chain has TRBV6-1 and TRBJ2-1, with TRBD2 matching over 9 bases. V gave up 1 base and J gave up 9 bases; unmatched junction bases: 10. This CDR3 contains 16 residues. Germline V gene sequence: CDR1 MNHNS, CDR2 SASEGT. Here the CDR3 reads CASSEEKRGANGEQFF. The DNA for the CDR3 is TGTGCCAGCAGTGAAGAGAAGCGGGGGGCTAACGGTGAGCAGTTCTTC.

This clone was recorded a few times. The chain combines TRBV2 with TRBJ2-1; D possibly corresponds to TRBD2 (6 bases). The V end was cut by 3 bases, the J end by 13 bases, with 16 bases between. In germline, CDR1 is SNHLY, CDR2 FYNNEI. The length of the CDR3 is 13 residues. The CDR3 sequence is CASSEGLSGLQFF. The CDR3 nucleotides are TGTGCCAGCAGTGAGGGATTAAGCGGACTACAGTTCTTC.

The rearrangement joins TRBV18 to TRBJ1-1; possibly TRBD1 for D (6 bases). The germline V and J ends were trimmed by 3 bases and 5 bases, with 10 bases remaining between them. There are 13 residues in the CDR3. The germline V gene has CDR1 KGHSH and CDR2 LQKENI. The CDR3 coding sequence is TGTGCCAGCTCACCGGGACACAAAACTGAAGCTTTCTTT. Protein product: CASSPGHKTEAFF.

J is TRBJ1-2 and V is TRBV7-8; 8 positions match TRBD1. This CDR3 has 15 residues. The germline V gene encodes CDR1 SGHVS and CDR2 FQNEAQ. V trimming: 3 bases; J trimming: 4 bases; junction bases outside the gene matches: 7. The chain's CDR3 is CASSLPGGGFYGYTF. In nucleotides, the CDR3 is TGTGCCAGCAGCTTGCCAGGGGGCGGATTCTATGGCTACACCTTC.

This sequence joins TRBV2 and TRBJ1-1; D remains ambiguous. V lost 5 bases and J lost 2, with 9 bases in between. The CDR3 extends over 13 amino acids. Per the germline V gene, CDR1 is SNHLY and CDR2 is FYNNEI. The CDR3 protein is CASSIYRNTEAFF. In DNA form, the CDR3 reads TGTGCCAGCAGTATCTATAGAAACACTGAAGCTTTCTTT.

The table lists this clone with a count of one. This sequence joins TRBV5-4 and TRBJ1-6; 8 bases fit TRBD1. This CDR3 spans 15 amino acids. After removal of 0 bases from V and 5 bases from J, the junction contained 1 base not matched to a gene. Germline CDR1 and CDR2: SGHNT and YYREEE (reference sequence). CDR3: CASSLGQGNNSPLHF. Written as DNA, the CDR3 is TGTGCCAGCAGCTTGGGACAGGGGAATAATTCACCCCTCCACTTT.

This chain connects TRBV4-1 to TRBJ1-4; 7 nucleotides agree with TRBD1. V dropped 0 bases and J dropped 3; count of bases not matched to a gene: 13. CDR3 size: 19 residues. CDR1 and CDR2 (germline): MGHRA, YSYEKL. Written as DNA, the CDR3 is TGCGCCAGCAGCCAAGATCGGCGTAGTGTGACAGGGTCTAATGAAAAACTGTTTTTT. Its protein product is CASSQDRRSVTGSNEKLFF.

This rearrangement joins TRBV19 to TRBJ1-1; D remains unclear. The V end was cut by 6 bases, the J end by 5 bases, with 10 bases between. CDR1 is LNHDA and CDR2 is SQIVND in the germline V gene (reference sequence). The CDR3 spans 12 residues. CDR3 in amino acids: CASRRAGTEAFF. Here the CDR3 DNA reads TGTGCCAGTAGGAGGGCGGGAACTGAAGCTTTCTTT.

This clone has just a few counts. CDR3 in amino acids: CASWRQYNEQFF. As DNA, the CDR3 is TGCGCCAGCTGGAGGCAGTACAATGAGCAGTTCTTC. The J gene is TRBJ2-1, the V gene TRBV5-1; possible D gene TRBD2, 5 bases. Germline assignment: CDR1 SGHRS and CDR2 YFSETQ. The CDR3 covers 12 residues. The V and J ends lost 7 bases and 4 bases respectively, with 9 bases between them.

The J gene is TRBJ2-5, the V gene TRBV3-1 (or the pseudogene TRBV3-2); TRBD2 might be the D (5 bases). Germline values: CDR1 LGHDT, CDR2 YNNKEL (reference sequence). V lost 1 base to trimming and J lost 2 bases, with 11 bases between them. This CDR3 has 15 amino acids. Written as DNA, the CDR3 is TGTGCCAGCAGCCAAGGGGCGGGCCCTCAAGAGACCCAGTACTTC. This translates into CASSQGAGPQETQYF.

The chain links TRBV3-1 (or the pseudogene TRBV3-2) to TRBJ2-7, with TRBD1 identical over 10 bases. The V gene end was trimmed by 4 bases and the J gene end by 5 bases; junction bases not matched to a gene: 5. This CDR3 has 14 residues. Germline V gene sequence: CDR1 LGHDT, CDR2 YNNKEL (reference sequence). CDR3 region: CASSLGTGANEQYF. The CDR3 DNA follows: TGTGCCAGCAGCCTTGGGACAGGGGCCAACGAGCAGTACTTC.

This clone was seen a few times. The chain uses TRBV19 and TRBJ2-2; 10 bases fit TRBD1. The CDR3 is 16 amino acids. In germline, CDR1 is LNHDA, CDR2 SQIVND (reference sequence). J was trimmed by 0 bases and V by 4 bases; bases with no gene match: 2. CDR3: CASSKGQGANTGELFF. DNA for the CDR3: TGTGCCAGTAGTAAAGGACAGGGGGCGAACACCGGGGAGCTGTTTTTT. The variable domain in full, completed from reference TRBV19 and TRBJ2-2, reads DGGITQSPKYLFRKEGQNVTLSCEQNLNHDAMYWYRQDPGQGLRLIYYSQIVNDFQKGDIAEGYSVSREKKESFPLTVTSAQKNPTAFYLCASSKGQGANTGELFFGEGSRLTVL.

The chain's CDR3 is CASSVDRGHGELFF. DNA of the CDR3: TGTGCCAGCAGTGTCGACAGGGGTCACGGGGAGCTGTTTTTT. The J gene is TRBJ2-2, the V gene TRBV2; TRBD1 agrees at 8 bases. The germline V gene encodes CDR1 SNHLY and CDR2 FYNNEI. This CDR3 is built from 14 residues. V dropped 4 bases and J dropped 7; count of bases not matched to a gene: 5.

V gene TRBV10-2 combines with J gene TRBJ2-3, with a possible D match to TRBD2 (7 bases). Germline V lookup: CDR1 WSHSY, CDR2 SAAADI. The V gene lost 4 bases and the J gene lost 3 bases, with 14 bases spanning the gap. This CDR3 region has 15 residues. CDR3 in amino acids: CASSVGGGQTDTQYF. Here the CDR3 DNA reads TGCGCCAGCAGTGTTGGGGGGGGCCAAACAGATACGCAGTATTTT.

This clone appeared a single time. The chain couples TRBV19 to TRBJ1-5, with D tentatively TRBD1 (5 bases). The V end lost 5 bases, the J end lost 1 base, and 15 bases lay between the germline ends. The V gene's germline CDR1 is LNHDA and CDR2 SQIVND (reference sequence). The CDR3 is made up of 16 amino acids. DNA for the CDR3: TGTGCCAGTAGTTTTCGGGGGGATCGAAGCAATCAGCCCCAGCATTTT. Translating gives CASSFRGDRSNQPQHF.

This clone was counted once. This chain joins TRBV11-3 and TRBJ2-7; unclear D gene. The germline gives CDR1 SGHNT, CDR2 YENEEA. This CDR3 spans 12 amino acids. Deletions cut 5 bases from V and 6 bases from J, with 11 bases between. The chain's CDR3 is CASSKATGEQYF. CDR3 DNA: TGTGCCAGCAGCAAAGCAACTGGCGAGCAGTACTTC.

V gene TRBV28 combines with J gene TRBJ2-4, with a tentative D call TRBD2 (5 bases). This CDR3 has 14 amino acids. The germline CDR1 and CDR2 sequences are MDHEN and SYDVKM. Trimming pared 6 bases from V and 2 bases from J, leaving 11 bases between. CDR3 sequence reads: CASSLGGPKNIQYF. DNA for the CDR3: TGTGCCAGCAGCCTTGGAGGTCCCAAAAACATTCAGTACTTC.

CDR3 sequence: CASSQQGTGELFF. The CDR3 DNA sequence: TGCGCCAGCAGCCAGCAGGGTACCGGGGAGCTGTTTTTT. The V and J genes are TRBV4-1 and TRBJ2-2, with D tentatively TRBD1 (5 bases). The germline V and J ends were trimmed by 3 bases and 5 bases, with 7 bases remaining between them. Germline V gene sequence: CDR1 MGHRA, CDR2 YSYEKL. This CDR3 has 13 amino acids.

This CDR3 is CASSEGTGAEQFF. In DNA, the CDR3 is TGTGCCAGCAGTGAGGGGACAGGGGCTGAGCAGTTCTTC. The chain joins TRBV2 to TRBJ2-1; 10 bases fit TRBD1. The junction had 2 bases not matched to a gene; V was cut back by 3 bases and J by 9 bases. This CDR3 comprises 13 residues. Germline V gives CDR1 SNHLY, CDR2 FYNNEI. Full variable domain (rest looked up from reference TRBV2 and TRBJ2-1): EPEVTQTPSHQVTQMGQEVILRCVPISNHLYFYWYRQILGQKVEFLVSFYNNEISEKSEIFDDQFSVERPDGSNFTLKIRSTKLEDSAMYFCASSEGTGAEQFFGPGTRLTVL.

The V call is TRBV15, the J call TRBJ1-1, with 11 bases lining up with TRBD1. V lost 5 bases and J lost 11; bases outside the gene matches: 13. Germline CDR1 LNHNV, CDR2 YYDKDF (reference sequence). The CDR3 runs to 15 residues. CDR3 in DNA: TGTGCCACCAGCCCACGCCCCGGACAGGGGGCTCTGGCTTTCTTT. It specifies CATSPRPGQGALAFF.

The genes are TRBV7-2 and TRBJ1-3, with TRBD1 identical over 7 bases. Germline CDR1 is SGHTA and CDR2 is FQGNSA. V lost 5 bases, J lost 0 bases, and 10 bases stayed unmatched. This CDR3 has 17 residues. The CDR3 DNA is TGTGCCAGCAGCCCCAGGACAGGCGCTAACTCTGGAAACACCATATATTTT. It specifies CASSPRTGANSGNTIYF.

This clone came up a few times. The chain uses TRBV6-2 or TRBV6-3 and TRBJ2-7; 10 nucleotides line up with TRBD2. V lost 5 bases to trimming and J lost 13 bases; unmatched junction nucleotides: 11. Per the germline V gene, CDR1 is MNHEY and CDR2 is SVGEGT. This CDR3 has 13 amino acids. Written as DNA, the CDR3 is TGTGCCAGCAGTCGTGGACTAGCGGTGCCCCATTACTTC. It is translated as CASSRGLAVPHYF.

A few counts support this clone. The rearrangement links TRBV19 to TRBJ1-2; D possibly corresponds to TRBD1 (5 bases). Germline V CDR1 and CDR2: LNHDA, SQIVND (reference sequence). Trimming shortened V by 5 bases and J by 6 bases, and 13 bases separated the two germline ends. This CDR3 has 13 amino acids. DNA of the CDR3: TGTGCCAGTAGTGCTCAGGGTATTGATGGCTACACCTTC. It specifies CASSAQGIDGYTF.

This clone was seen only a few times. The V call is TRBV11-2, the J call TRBJ2-7; 9 nucleotides line up with TRBD1. Germline values: CDR1 SGHAT, CDR2 FQNNGV. V shed 4 bases, J shed 5 bases, and the junction held 9 bases outside the gene matches. The CDR3 consists of 15 residues. The CDR3 is CASSSAGTGIDEQYF. Written as DNA, the CDR3 is TGTGCCAGCAGCTCGGCCGGGACAGGGATCGACGAGCAGTACTTC.

The rearrangement links TRBV28 to TRBJ1-6; perhaps TRBD1 as D (6 bases). This CDR3 has 15 residues. Germline CDR1 is MDHEN and CDR2 is SYDVKM. V lost 7 bases and J 5 bases, leaving 15 bases between the germline ends. CDR3 loop: CASTFQQGHNSPLHF. The CDR3 coding sequence is TGTGCCAGCACTTTCCAACAGGGTCATAATTCACCCCTCCACTTT.

This clone occurred a few times. This chain connects TRBV19 to TRBJ2-1; D possibly corresponds to TRBD2 (6 bases). Germline loops: CDR1 LNHDA, CDR2 SQIVND (reference sequence). Trimming removed 1 base from V and 12 bases from J, with 13 bases in between. This CDR3 has 13 amino acids. CDR3 DNA: TGTGCCAGTAGTATAGTGGAGGGCCAAGGGCAGTTCTTC. Amino acids: CASSIVEGQGQFF.

This chain uses TRBV12-3 or TRBV12-4 with TRBJ1-1; TRBD1 aligns across 9 bases. CDR3 length equals 13 residues. The trim removed 6 bases at V and 8 bases at J, leaving 7 bases unmatched. The CDR3 is CASSPTGGSEAFF. The CDR3 nucleotides read TGTGCCAGCAGCCCGACAGGGGGGTCAGAAGCTTTCTTT.

J is TRBJ2-2 and V is TRBV9; 8 nucleotides agree with TRBD1. The CDR3 loop spans 15 amino acids. Germline loops: CDR1 SGDLS, CDR2 YYNGEE. Trimming at V came to 4 bases and at J to 3 bases, leaving 5 bases not matched to a gene. In nucleotides, the CDR3 is TGTGCCAGCAGCTCCAGGGGGCGGGACACCGGGGAGCTGTTTTTT. Its translation: CASSSRGRDTGELFF.

V usage is TRBV19 and J usage is TRBJ2-5; TRBD2 might be the D (6 bases). Germline values: CDR1 LNHDA, CDR2 SQIVND (reference sequence). Trimming stripped 5 bases from V and 4 bases from J, with 14 bases between. CDR3 length equals 14 residues. CDR3 DNA sequence: TGTGCCAGTAGTGAATATGGGACTTTAGAGACCCAGTACTTC. It yields the protein CASSEYGTLETQYF.

The V gene is TRBV28, the J gene TRBJ1-2; the D gene is possibly TRBD1 (5 bases). Between the trimmed V and J ends, which lost 7 bases and 8 bases, there was a span of 17 bases. This CDR3 has 13 amino acids. Germline V CDR1 and CDR2: MDHEN, SYDVKM. In DNA form, the CDR3 reads TGTGCCAGCACATGGGGCTGGGGCTTCGGCTACACCTTC. Amino acids: CASTWGWGFGYTF.

A few counts support this clone. This chain joins TRBV6-4 and TRBJ2-6; 7 bases agree with TRBD1. This CDR3 is 15 amino acids long. V shed 6 bases, J shed 3 bases, and the junction held 5 bases outside the gene matches. Germline lookup yields CDR1 MRHNA and CDR2 SNTAGT. The CDR3 loop is CASSLTGDGANVLTF. The CDR3 nucleotides read TGTGCCAGCAGCCTCACAGGGGATGGGGCCAACGTCCTGACTTTC.

The CDR3 loop is CASSRDNFNYGYTF. The DNA of the CDR3 is TGTGCCAGCAGTCGGGACAATTTTAACTATGGCTACACCTTC. This sequence joins TRBV27 and TRBJ1-2, with D perhaps TRBD1 (6 bases). Trimming removed 5 bases from V and 1 base from J, with 11 bases in between. The CDR3 covers 14 residues. Germline-derived CDR1 and CDR2 are MNHEY and SMNVEV (reference sequence).